Each of the 17 T cell receptor beta chains below was sequenced from the same sample in a study of T cell responses to AZD1222 COVID-19 vaccine. The method was immunoSEQ multiplex PCR; TCRdb's version includes in-frame clones alone and lacks a portion of them. The sample includes approximately 57,000 clones, more than 75% seen only once; the top ten take approximately 16%. This specimen was peripheral blood, taken on day 0 of AZD1222 vaccination. The receptors originated from an adult in good health.

This chain links TRBV3-1 (or the pseudogene TRBV3-2) with TRBJ2-1; D is unresolved. CDR1 and CDR2 (germline): LGHDT, YNNKEL (reference sequence). Trimming removed 4 bases from V and 1 base from J, with 14 bases in between. CDR3 size: 16 residues. CDR3 protein: CASSLPAVFSYNEQFF. The CDR3 coding sequence is TGTGCCAGCAGCCTCCCAGCAGTTTTTTCCTACAATGAGCAGTTCTTC.

V is TRBV4-3 and J is TRBJ2-7; D unresolved. CDR1 and CDR2 (germline): LGHNA, YSLEER. The V and J ends lost 1 base and 7 bases respectively, with 5 bases between them. This CDR3 contains 11 residues. The CDR3 DNA follows: TGCGCCAGCAGCCAAGGTAGGGAGCAGTACTTC. Residues: CASSQGREQYF.

This chain uses TRBV13 with TRBJ2-7; D is perhaps TRBD2 (5 bases). Trimming removed 1 base from V and 2 bases from J, with 15 bases in between. CDR1 is PRHDT, CDR2 FYEKMQ, per germline (reference sequence). The CDR3 spans 16 residues. This CDR3 is CASSLAAGPRAYEQYF. The CDR3 DNA reads TGTGCCAGCAGCTTAGCCGCCGGACCGAGGGCCTACGAGCAGTACTTC.

The J gene is TRBJ2-2, the V gene TRBV2; a weak D match, TRBD1 (6 bases). CDR3 size: 16 residues. Trimming took off 6 bases at V and 4 bases at J, with 18 bases between the two ends. Germline V gene lookup returns CDR1 SNHLY and CDR2 FYNNEI. The CDR3 is CASSNRDTPGTGELFF. The CDR3 coding sequence is TGTGCCAGCAGCAACCGGGACACCCCGGGCACCGGGGAGCTGTTTTTT.

This chain links TRBV7-9 with TRBJ1-1; no clear D gene. Per germline, CDR1 SEHNR and CDR2 FQNEAQ (reference sequence). Trimming took 3 bases from V and 8 from J, leaving 7 bases between them. The CDR3 covers 11 residues. The CDR3 is CASSLVGEAFF. CDR3 bases: TGTGCCAGCAGCTTGGTGGGAGAAGCTTTCTTT.

This chain connects TRBV20-1 to TRBJ2-3; unclear D gene. V lost 6 bases and J lost 5, with 6 bases in between. Germline loops: CDR1 DFQATT, CDR2 SNEGSKA (reference sequence). This CDR3 spans 10 amino acids. CDR3 sequence: CSAEQDTQYF. As DNA, the CDR3 is TGCAGTGCCGAACAAGATACGCAGTATTTT.

This sequence joins TRBV24-1 and TRBJ2-5, with 7 bases matching TRBD1. The CDR3 covers 15 residues. V shed 4 bases and J 2 bases; nucleotides not matched to a gene: 6. Germline assignment: CDR1 KGHDR and CDR2 SFDVKD. Here the CDR3 DNA reads TGTGCCACCAGTGAGACAGGGCTTCTACAAGAGACCCAGTACTTC. Amino acids: CATSETGLLQETQYF.

J is TRBJ2-1 and V is TRBV12-3 or TRBV12-4; D ambiguous. The CDR3 is made up of 12 amino acids. V dropped 6 bases and J dropped 6 bases, with 9 bases sitting between them. This chain's CDR3 is CASSQFPNEQFF. As DNA, the CDR3 is TGTGCCAGCAGCCAGTTTCCCAATGAGCAGTTCTTC.

The V gene is TRBV19, the J gene TRBJ1-5; a weak D match, TRBD1 (5 bases). Trimming cost V 6 bases and J 2 bases, with 14 bases left between them. Germline V gene sequence: CDR1 LNHDA, CDR2 SQIVND (reference sequence). The CDR3 runs to 15 residues. CDR3 DNA sequence: TGTGCCAGTAGAGGGGTCCAGGCTGGCAATCAGCCCCAGCATTTT. Protein product: CASRGVQAGNQPQHF.

The CDR3 DNA reads TGTGCCAGCAGTGACCAGACAGGGGGAGGCTACACCTTC. This encodes CASSDQTGGGYTF. The chain has TRBV6-4 and TRBJ1-2; 9 bases are shared with TRBD1. The CDR3 loop spans 13 amino acids. The V gene's germline CDR1 is MRHNA and CDR2 SNTAGT. Losses at the gene ends were 2 bases for V and 8 bases for J; bases not matched to a gene: 3.

The chain joins TRBV25-1 to TRBJ1-4; 7 bases fit TRBD1. Germline V gene lookup returns CDR1 MGHDK and CDR2 SYGVNS. The CDR3 runs 15 residues. V was clipped by 1 base and J by 8 bases; unmatched bases: 7. The CDR3 here is CASSEFFTGVEKLFF. In DNA form, the CDR3 reads TGTGCCAGCAGTGAATTCTTTACAGGGGTGGAAAAACTGTTTTTT. The variable domain in full, completed from reference TRBV25-1 and TRBJ1-4, reads EADIYQTPRYLVIGTGKKITLECSQTMGHDKMYWYQQDPGMELHLIHYSYGVNSTEKGDLSSESTVSRIRTEHFPLTLESARPSHTSQYLCASSEFFTGVEKLFFGSGTQLSVL.

The V and J genes are TRBV4-1 and TRBJ1-3; a possible D gene is TRBD1 (5 bases). The CDR3 sequence is 18 residues long. The germline V gene encodes CDR1 MGHRA and CDR2 YSYEKL. V was trimmed by 4 bases and J by 4 bases, leaving 23 bases between them. CDR3 bases: TGCGCCAGCAGCCCTCTTCCCGGGGCCACGATTCCCGGAAACACCATATATTTT. This gives the protein CASSPLPGATIPGNTIYF.

The chain uses TRBV5-6 and TRBJ1-1; 8 bases map to TRBD1. The germline CDR1 and CDR2 sequences are SGHDT and YYEEEE. V dropped 5 bases and J dropped 4; count of bases not matched to a gene: 4. This CDR3 comprises 13 residues. CDR3 bases: TGTGCCAGCAGTTCAGACAGGGGCACTGAAGCTTTCTTT. Encoded protein: CASSSDRGTEAFF.

This clone was seen more than once but under ten times. CDR3 bases: TGTGCCAGCAGTGGGGGGGCAGACTCGATAACTGGGGCCAACGTCCTGACTTTC. Translated: CASSGGADSITGANVLTF. The rearrangement links TRBV6-1 to TRBJ2-6, with D perhaps matching TRBD1 or TRBD2 (6 bases each). Trimming shortened V by 4 bases and J by 2 bases, and 18 bases separated the two germline ends. The germline gives CDR1 MNHNS, CDR2 SASEGT. The CDR3 is made up of 18 amino acids.

The V gene is TRBV9, the J gene TRBJ2-5, with a tentative D call TRBD2 (5 bases). The CDR3 has 16 residues. The V gene's germline CDR1 is SGDLS and CDR2 YYNGEE. V dropped 2 bases and J dropped 2 bases, with 16 bases sitting between them. CDR3 DNA: TGTGCCAGCAGCGTGTCGGCCGGACTCGTTCAAGAGACCCAGTACTTC. Translation gives CASSVSAGLVQETQYF.

This sequence joins TRBV7-9 and TRBJ2-7; D is ambiguous. Germline CDR1 and CDR2: SEHNR and FQNEAQ (reference sequence). This CDR3 spans 12 amino acids. The V end lost 4 bases, the J end lost 6 bases, and 10 bases lay between the germline ends. The CDR3 nucleotides are TGTGCCAGCAGCTCCGGCCGTGGCGAGCAGTACTTC. Amino acids: CASSSGRGEQYF.

The DNA of the CDR3 is TGTGCCAGCAGCTTAGTGGGGGCTCTCACAGATACGCAGTATTTT. Translated, it gives CASSLVGALTDTQYF. This chain joins TRBV11-2 and TRBJ2-3; D might be TRBD1 (6 bases). Trimming stripped 1 base from V and 2 bases from J, with 10 bases between. This CDR3 is built from 15 residues. The germline CDR1 and CDR2 sequences are SGHAT and FQNNGV. Drawing the rest from reference TRBV11-2 and TRBJ2-3, the complete variable domain is EAGVAQSPRYKIIEKRQSVAFWCNPISGHATLYWYQQILGQGPKLLIQFQNNGVVDDSQLPKDRFSAERLKGVDSTLKIQPAKLEDSAVYLCASSLVGALTDTQYFGPGTRLTVL.